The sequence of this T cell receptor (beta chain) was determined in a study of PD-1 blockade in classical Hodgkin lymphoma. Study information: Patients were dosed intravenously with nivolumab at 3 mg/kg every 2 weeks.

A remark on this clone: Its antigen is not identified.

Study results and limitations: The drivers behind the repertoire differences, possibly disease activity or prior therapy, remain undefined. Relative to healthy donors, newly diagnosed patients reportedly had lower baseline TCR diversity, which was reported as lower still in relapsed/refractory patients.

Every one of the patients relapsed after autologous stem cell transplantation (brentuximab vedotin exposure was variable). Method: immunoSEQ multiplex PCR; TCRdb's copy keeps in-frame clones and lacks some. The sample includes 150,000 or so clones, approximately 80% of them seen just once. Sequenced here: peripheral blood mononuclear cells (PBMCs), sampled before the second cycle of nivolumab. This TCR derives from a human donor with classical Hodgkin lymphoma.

In DNA form, the CDR3 reads TGTGCCAGCAGCTTGAATGCGATTACCGGGGAGCTGTTTTTT. Amino acid sequence: CASSLNAITGELFF. J is TRBJ2-2 and V is TRBV7-2, with D unclear. Germline V gives CDR1 SGHTA, CDR2 FQGNSA. The CDR3 consists of 14 residues. V lost 3 bases to trimming and J lost 5 bases, with 10 bases between them.